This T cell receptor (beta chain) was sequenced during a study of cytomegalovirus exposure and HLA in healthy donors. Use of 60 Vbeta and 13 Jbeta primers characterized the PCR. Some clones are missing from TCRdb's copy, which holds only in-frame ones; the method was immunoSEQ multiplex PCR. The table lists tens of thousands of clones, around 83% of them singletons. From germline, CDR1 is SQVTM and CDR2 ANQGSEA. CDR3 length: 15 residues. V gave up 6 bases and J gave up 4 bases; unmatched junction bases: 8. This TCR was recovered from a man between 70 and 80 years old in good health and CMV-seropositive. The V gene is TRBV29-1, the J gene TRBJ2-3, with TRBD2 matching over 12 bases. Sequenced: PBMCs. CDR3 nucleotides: TGCAGCGTGGCTTGGACTAGCGGGGACCCAGATACGCAGTATTTT. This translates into CSVAWTSGDPDTQYF.